The clone carrying this TCR beta chain showed up many times. Its matching antigen is unknown. This specimen comes from a study of identical twins. Study-wide results and caveats: It was possible that invariant MAIT and iNKT cells partly confounded the zero-insertion analyses. Conclusions came from cross-sectional statistical analysis, not from following the same donors. A lower insertion count was a feature of abundant cord blood beta clonotypes, with no such feature in memory repertoires. Within monozygotic twins, out-of-frame TCR alpha sharing was underestimated by the models.

The ends were cut back, 6 bases at V and 1 base at J, with 10 bases in the middle. Germline V lookup: CDR1 SEHNR, CDR2 FQNEAQ (reference sequence). This CDR3 comprises 14 residues. TCRdb called the 5' RACE reads again in MiXCR, with one record for every CDR3 protein. The sample contains around 160,000 distinct CDR3 sequences, roughly 3.5% of which appear only once. The rearrangement uses TRBV7-9 and TRBJ2-1; D remains unclear. This TCR was recovered from a man younger than 30 in good health. The sample was memory T cells sorted from blood. The CDR3: CASSLTASYNEQFF. DNA of the CDR3: TGTGCCAGCAGTTTAACAGCGTCCTACAATGAGCAGTTCTTC.